This T cell receptor beta chain was profiled in a study of blood T cell repertoires in COVID-19. Whole-study context: Some COVID-19 samples were acute and others convalescent; all came from the United States, Italy and Spain. PBMCs, B-cell-depleted T cells, or T cells were the source of the cDNA or gDNA that made up the material.

In the original analysis: It was from reference gene primer amplification that nucleated cell counts were estimated. The table came from immunoSEQ multiplex PCR; TCRdb's copy has only in-frame clones and leaves some out. V and J calls and clone size follow that table, whereas D and trimming were derived from the DNA. The table has roughly 190,000 clones, around four fifths seen once. This clonotype was obtained from a man aged 50 to 60 with active or convalescent COVID-19. The specimen sequenced was peripheral blood.

The CDR3 reads CASSPQGRGSSQPQHF. In DNA form, the CDR3 reads TGTGCCAGCTCACCGCAGGGGCGAGGGTCAAGTCAGCCCCAGCATTTT. The rearrangement uses TRBV18 and TRBJ1-5; the D gene is possibly TRBD1 (6 bases). From germline, CDR1 is KGHSH and CDR2 LQKENI. Trimming removed 3 bases at V and 6 bases at J, with 18 bases between. CDR3 length: 16 residues.